This T cell receptor (beta chain) was identified during a study of cytomegalovirus exposure and HLA in healthy donors. PCR involved 60 Vbeta and 13 Jbeta primers. The repertoire was sequenced with immunoSEQ multiplex PCR; TCRdb's copy has only in-frame clones and lacks some. The table records about 120,000 clones, roughly four fifths of them present only once. V was cut by 5 bases and J by 0 bases, with 13 bases left in between. This CDR3 has 15 residues. Germline V gives CDR1 KGHSH, CDR2 LQKENI. The sequence was collected from a male donor in good health and CMV-seropositive. Sequencing input: PBMCs. This chain links TRBV18 with TRBJ2-5; D is perhaps TRBD2 (5 bases). The CDR3 region is CASSARREYQETQYF. The CDR3 coding sequence is TGTGCCAGCTCAGCAAGAAGGGAGTACCAAGAGACCCAGTACTTC.